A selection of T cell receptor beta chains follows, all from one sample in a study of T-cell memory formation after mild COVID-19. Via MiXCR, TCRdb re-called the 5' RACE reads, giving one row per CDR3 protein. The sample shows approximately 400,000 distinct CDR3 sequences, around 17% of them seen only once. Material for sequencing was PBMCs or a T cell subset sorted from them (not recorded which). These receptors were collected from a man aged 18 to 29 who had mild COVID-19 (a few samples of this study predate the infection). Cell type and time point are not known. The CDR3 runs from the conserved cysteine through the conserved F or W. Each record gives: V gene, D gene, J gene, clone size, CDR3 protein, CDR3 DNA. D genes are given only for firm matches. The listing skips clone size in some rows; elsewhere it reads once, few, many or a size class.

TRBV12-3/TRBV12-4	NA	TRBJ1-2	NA	CASSLYFYGYTF	TGTGCCAGCAGTTTATACTTCTATGGCTACACCTTC
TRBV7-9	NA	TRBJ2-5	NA	CASSLGAVAGAGETQYF	TGTGCCAGCAGCTTAGGGGCGGTCGCGGGGGCCGGAGAGACCCAGTACTTC
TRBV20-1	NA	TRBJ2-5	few	CSARFGGSGETQYF	TGCAGTGCTAGATTCGGGGGTTCGGGAGAGACCCAGTACTTC
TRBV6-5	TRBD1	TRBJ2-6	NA	CASSGTGISGANVLTF	TGTGCCAGCAGTGGGACAGGGATCTCTGGGGCCAACGTCCTGACTTTC
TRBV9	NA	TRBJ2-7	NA	CASSVDGRSYEQYF	TGTGCCAGCAGCGTAGATGGTCGATCCTACGAGCAGTACTTC
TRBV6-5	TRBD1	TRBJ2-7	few	CASSSPKTGPHEQYF	TGTGCCAGCAGTTCCCCAAAGACAGGGCCTCACGAGCAGTACTTC
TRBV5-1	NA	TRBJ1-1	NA	CASSPTAGGTEAFF	TGCGCCAGCAGCCCCACGGCAGGCGGGACTGAAGCTTTCTTT
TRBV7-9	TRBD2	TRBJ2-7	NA	CASGIAGVIEQYF	TGTGCCAGCGGGATAGCGGGGGTTATCGAGCAGTACTTC
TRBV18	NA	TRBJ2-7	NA	CASSPAGASYEQYF	TGTGCCAGCTCACCAGCTGGGGCCTCCTACGAGCAGTACTTC
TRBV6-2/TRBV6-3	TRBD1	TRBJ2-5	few	CASSTRTGPKTQYF	TGTGCCAGCAGTACCCGGACAGGACCCAAGACCCAGTACTTC
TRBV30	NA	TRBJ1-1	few	CAWSVLWGKTTEAFF	TGTGCCTGGAGTGTTCTCTGGGGGAAAACCACTGAAGCTTTCTTT
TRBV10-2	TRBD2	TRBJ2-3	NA	CAGGGGAVDTQYF	TGCGCCGGAGGCGGGGGGGCTGTAGATACGCAGTATTTT
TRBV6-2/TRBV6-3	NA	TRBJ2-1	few	CASMDRGGAEQFF	TGTGCCAGCATGGATAGGGGGGGGGCTGAGCAGTTCTTC
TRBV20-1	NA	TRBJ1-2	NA	CSARVDGRSWGYTF	TGCAGTGCTAGAGTTGACGGGCGGTCTTGGGGCTACACCTTC
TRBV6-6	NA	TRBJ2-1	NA	CASSYPLRQLTSYNEQFF	TGTGCCAGCAGTTACCCCCTTAGGCAACTGACCTCCTACAATGAGCAGTTCTTC
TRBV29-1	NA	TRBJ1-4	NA	CSVATGTFEKLFF	TGCAGCGTTGCAACAGGGACCTTTGAAAAACTGTTTTTT
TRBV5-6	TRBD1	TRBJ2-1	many	CASSLDRVNEQFF	TGTGCCAGCAGCTTAGACAGGGTAAATGAGCAGTTCTTC
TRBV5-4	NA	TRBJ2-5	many	CASSSGLTDQETQYF	TGTGCCAGCAGCTCAGGACTAACGGACCAAGAGACCCAGTACTTC
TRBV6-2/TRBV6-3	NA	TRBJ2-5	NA	CASSLTAKPVRETQYF	TGTGCCAGCAGTTTAACGGCGAAACCAGTTAGGGAGACCCAGTACTTC
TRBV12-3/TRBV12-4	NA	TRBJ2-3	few	CASSSILRTDTQYF	TGTGCCAGCAGTTCTATCCTACGCACAGATACGCAGTATTTT
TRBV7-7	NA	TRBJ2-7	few	CASSLGFAGEGEQYF	TGTGCCAGCAGCTTAGGATTTGCAGGGGAGGGGGAGCAGTACTTC
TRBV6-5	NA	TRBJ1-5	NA	CASSYRYSNQPQHF	TGTGCCAGCAGTTACCGTTACAGCAATCAGCCCCAGCATTTT
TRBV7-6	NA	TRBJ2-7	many	CASSSSSAGFNEQYF	TGTGCCAGCAGCTCCTCCTCCGCGGGGTTTAACGAGCAGTACTTC
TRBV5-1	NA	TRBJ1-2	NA	CASSLISSLESGYTF	TGCGCCAGCAGCTTGATTAGTTCCTTGGAGAGTGGCTACACCTTC
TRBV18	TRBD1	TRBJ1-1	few	CASSRTGLEAFF	TGTGCCAGCTCACGGACAGGGCTTGAAGCTTTCTTT
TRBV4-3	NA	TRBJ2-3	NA	CASSQDLDGDTQYF	TGCGCCAGCAGCCAAGATCTGGACGGAGATACGCAGTATTTT
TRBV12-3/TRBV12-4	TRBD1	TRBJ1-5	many	CASRGTGDQPQHF	TGTGCCAGCAGAGGGACAGGGGATCAGCCCCAGCATTTT
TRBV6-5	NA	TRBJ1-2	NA	CASSQSGYGYTF	TGTGCCAGCAGTCAGTCTGGCTATGGCTACACCTTC
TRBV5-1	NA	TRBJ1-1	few	CASSLVVLSEAFF	TGCGCCAGCAGCTTGGTTGTGTTAAGTGAAGCTTTCTTT
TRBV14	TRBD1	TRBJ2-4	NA	CASSQDTGQRNIQYF	TGTGCCAGCAGCCAAGACACGGGACAGAGAAACATTCAGTACTTC
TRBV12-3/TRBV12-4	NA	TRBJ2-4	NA	CASSLGNQNIQYF	TGTGCCAGCAGTTTGGGTAACCAAAACATTCAGTACTTC
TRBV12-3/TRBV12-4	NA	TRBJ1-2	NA	CASRNQAYGYTF	TGTGCCAGCAGGAACCAGGCCTATGGCTACACCTTC
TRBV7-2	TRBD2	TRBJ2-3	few	CASSPWTSGGHTDTQYF	TGTGCCAGCAGCCCCTGGACTAGCGGGGGGCACACAGATACGCAGTATTTT
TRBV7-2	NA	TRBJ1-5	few	CASSLRFSGSGSQQPQHF	TGTGCCAGCAGCTTAAGGTTCTCGGGCTCAGGGTCGCAGCAGCCCCAGCATTTT
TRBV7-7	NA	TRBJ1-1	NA	CASSPGGMNTEAFF	TGTGCCAGCAGCCCGGGGGGGATGAACACTGAAGCTTTCTTT
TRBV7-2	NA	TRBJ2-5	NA	CASSPKLWRETQYF	TGTGCCAGCAGCCCCAAGTTATGGCGAGAGACCCAGTACTTC
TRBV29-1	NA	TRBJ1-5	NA	CSVPRAWNQPQHF	TGCAGCGTCCCTCGGGCCTGGAATCAGCCCCAGCATTTT
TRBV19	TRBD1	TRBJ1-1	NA	CASSSRGSAFF	TGTGCCAGTAGTAGCAGGGGGTCGGCTTTCTTT
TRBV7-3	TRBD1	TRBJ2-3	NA	CASSSGTAVTDTQYF	TGTGCCAGCAGCTCCGGGACAGCAGTCACAGATACGCAGTATTTT
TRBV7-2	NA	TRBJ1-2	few	CASSLGLSEGYTF	TGTGCCAGCAGCTTAGGTTTGTCCGAGGGCTACACCTTC
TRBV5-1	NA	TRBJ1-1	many	CASSLIDPNTEAFF	TGCGCCAGCAGCTTGATTGACCCGAACACTGAAGCTTTCTTT
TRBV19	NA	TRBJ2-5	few	CASSILGYQETQYF	TGTGCCAGTAGTATCTTGGGTTACCAAGAGACCCAGTACTTC
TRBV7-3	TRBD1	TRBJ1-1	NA	CASSSYRGTEAFF	TGTGCCAGCAGCTCGTACAGGGGTACTGAAGCTTTCTTT
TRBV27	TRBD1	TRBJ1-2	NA	CASSPFDRGGYTF	TGTGCCAGCAGTCCCTTCGACAGGGGCGGCTACACCTTC
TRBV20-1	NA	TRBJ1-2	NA	CSATAGPQAYGYTF	TGCAGTGCTACCGCAGGGCCTCAGGCCTATGGCTACACCTTC
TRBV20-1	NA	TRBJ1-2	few	CSVGTETSYGYTF	TGCAGTGTCGGGACTGAAACTTCCTATGGCTACACCTTC
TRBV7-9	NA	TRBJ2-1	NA	CASSESLAGEQFF	TGTGCCAGCAGCGAGTCGTTGGCGGGTGAGCAGTTCTTC
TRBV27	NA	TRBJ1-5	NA	CASSPTLAGDQPQHF	TGTGCCAGCAGTCCCACCTTGGCGGGAGATCAGCCCCAGCATTTT
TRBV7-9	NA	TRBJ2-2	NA	CASSSWTALGSGELFF	TGTGCCAGCAGCTCCTGGACAGCCTTGGGATCCGGGGAGCTGTTTTTT
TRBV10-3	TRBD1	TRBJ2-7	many	CAISESGTAYEQYF	TGTGCCATCAGTGAGTCGGGGACAGCCTACGAGCAGTACTTC
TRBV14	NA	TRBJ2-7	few	CASSPSPGRSYEQYF	TGTGCCAGCAGCCCAAGCCCCGGACGGTCCTACGAGCAGTACTTC
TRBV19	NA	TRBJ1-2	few	CASSIDYHGYTF	TGTGCCAGTAGTATTGACTATCATGGCTACACCTTC
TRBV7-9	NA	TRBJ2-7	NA	CASSFRTKSYEQYF	TGTGCCAGCAGCTTCCGGACGAAATCCTACGAGCAGTACTTC
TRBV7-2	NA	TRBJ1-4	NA	CASSSTREKLFF	TGTGCCAGCAGCTCGACAAGAGAAAAACTGTTTTTT
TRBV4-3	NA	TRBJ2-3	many	CASSQDPSATDTQYF	TGCGCCAGCAGCCAAGATCCTAGCGCGACAGATACGCAGTATTTT
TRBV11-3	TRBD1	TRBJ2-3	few	CASSLDPDRVSTDTQYF	TGTGCCAGCAGCTTAGATCCTGACAGGGTGTCGACAGATACGCAGTATTTT
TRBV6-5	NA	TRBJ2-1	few	CASSFTQGSSYNEQFF	TGTGCCAGCAGTTTTACTCAGGGAAGCTCCTACAATGAGCAGTTCTTC
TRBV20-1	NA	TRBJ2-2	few	CSARDLGLTGELFF	TGCAGTGCTAGAGATCTGGGGCTCACCGGGGAGCTGTTTTTT
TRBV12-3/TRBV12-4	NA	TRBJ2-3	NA	CASSFWEGTQYF	TGTGCCAGCAGTTTTTGGGAAGGTACGCAGTATTTT
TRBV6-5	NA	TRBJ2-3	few	CASRRRWGSTDTQYF	TGTGCCAGCAGGAGAAGATGGGGTAGCACAGATACGCAGTATTTT